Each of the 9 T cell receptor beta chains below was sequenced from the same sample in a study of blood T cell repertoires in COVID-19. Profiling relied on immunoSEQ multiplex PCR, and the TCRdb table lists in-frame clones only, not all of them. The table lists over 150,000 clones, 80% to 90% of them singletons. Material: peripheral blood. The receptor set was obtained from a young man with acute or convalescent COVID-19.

CDR3 sequence: CASSWAFDGIGNEQYF. The CDR3 region has the DNA TGTGCCAGCAGCTGGGCCTTTGACGGGATCGGGAACGAGCAGTACTTC. The chain uses TRBV5-4 and TRBJ2-7; weak D call: TRBD2 (5 bases). Deletions cut 3 bases from V and 5 bases from J, with 21 bases between. CDR1 is SGHNT, CDR2 YYREEE, per germline (reference sequence). CDR3 length equals 16 residues. Full variable domain (missing parts from reference TRBV5-4 and TRBJ2-7): ETGVTQSPTHLIKTRGQQVTLRCSSQSGHNTVSWYQQALGQGPQFIFQYYREEENGRGNFPPRFSGLQFPNYSSELNVNALELDDSALYLCASSWAFDGIGNEQYFGPGTRLTVT.

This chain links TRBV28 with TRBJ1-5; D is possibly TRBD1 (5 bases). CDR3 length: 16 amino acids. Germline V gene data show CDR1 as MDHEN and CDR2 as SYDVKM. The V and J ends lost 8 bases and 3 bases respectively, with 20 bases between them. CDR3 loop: CASAFWGSRLNQPQHF. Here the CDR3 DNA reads TGTGCCAGCGCTTTTTGGGGCTCGAGACTCAATCAGCCCCAGCATTTT.

As DNA, the CDR3 is TGTGCCAGCAGTTTTGGCAGGGGGGTAAGGGAGCAGTACTTC. This codes for CASSFGRGVREQYF. The chain employs TRBV6-5 and TRBJ2-7; D is possibly TRBD1 (7 bases). This CDR3 has 14 amino acids. With 4 bases removed from V and 7 bases from J, the gap between germline ends came to 17 bases. The germline V gene has CDR1 MNHEY and CDR2 SVGAGI.

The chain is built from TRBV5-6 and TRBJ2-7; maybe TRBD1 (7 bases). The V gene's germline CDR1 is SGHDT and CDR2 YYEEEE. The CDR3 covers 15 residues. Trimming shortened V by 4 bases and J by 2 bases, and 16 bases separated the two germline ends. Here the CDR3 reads CASSRGSGGTYEQYF. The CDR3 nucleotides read TGTGCCAGCAGCCGAGGATCAGGGGGGACCTACGAGCAGTACTTC.

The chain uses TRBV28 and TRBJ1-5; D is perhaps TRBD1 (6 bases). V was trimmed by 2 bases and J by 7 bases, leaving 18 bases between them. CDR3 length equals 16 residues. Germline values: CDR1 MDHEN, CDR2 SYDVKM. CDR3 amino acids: CASSLITTGRGQPQHF. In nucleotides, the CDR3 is TGTGCCAGCAGTTTAATTACAACAGGGAGAGGACAGCCCCAGCATTTT. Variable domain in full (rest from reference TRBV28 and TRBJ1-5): DVKVTQSSRYLVKRTGEKVFLECVQDMDHENMFWYRQDPGLGLRLIYFSYDVKMKEKGDIPEGYSVSREKKERFSLILESASTNQTSMYLCASSLITTGRGQPQHFGDGTRLSIL.

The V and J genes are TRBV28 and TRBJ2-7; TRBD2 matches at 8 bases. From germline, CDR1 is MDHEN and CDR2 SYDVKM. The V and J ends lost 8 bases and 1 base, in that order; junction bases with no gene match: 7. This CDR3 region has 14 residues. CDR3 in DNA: TGTGCCAGCGAGGGACTAGGCAAATCCTACGAGCAGTACTTC. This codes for CASEGLGKSYEQYF.

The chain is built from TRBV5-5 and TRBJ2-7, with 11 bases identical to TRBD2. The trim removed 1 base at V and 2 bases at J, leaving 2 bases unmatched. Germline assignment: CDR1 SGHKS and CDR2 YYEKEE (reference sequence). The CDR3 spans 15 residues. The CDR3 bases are TGTGCCAGCAGCTTGACTAGCGGGAGACCCTACGAGCAGTACTTC. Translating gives CASSLTSGRPYEQYF.

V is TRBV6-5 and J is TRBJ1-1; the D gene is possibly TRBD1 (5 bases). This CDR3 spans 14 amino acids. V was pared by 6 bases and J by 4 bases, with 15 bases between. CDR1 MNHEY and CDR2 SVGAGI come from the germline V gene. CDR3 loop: CASSRVPGSTEAFF. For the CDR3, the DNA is TGTGCCAGCAGCCGAGTTCCAGGGTCCACTGAAGCTTTCTTT.

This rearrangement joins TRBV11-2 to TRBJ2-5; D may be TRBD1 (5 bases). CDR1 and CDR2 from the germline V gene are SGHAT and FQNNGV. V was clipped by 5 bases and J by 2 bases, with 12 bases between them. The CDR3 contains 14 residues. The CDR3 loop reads CASSPGQAQETQYF. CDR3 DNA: TGTGCCAGCAGCCCAGGACAAGCACAAGAGACCCAGTACTTC.